There are a few counts of the clone carrying this T cell receptor (beta chain). What it binds is not known. These data belong to a study of T cell repertoires in cytomegalovirus infection. TCRdb re-analysed the reads in MiXCR, keeping a single row per CDR3 protein. The data contain around 800,000 distinct CDR3 sequences, less than 35% of them singletons. In germline, CDR1 is MNHEY, CDR2 SMNVEV (reference sequence). The CDR3 sequence is 18 residues long. Trimming left V 2 bases short and J 2 bases short, with 21 bases between. The sequences come from cultured CD8+ T cells from PBMCs, collected from culture after CMV antigen stimulation. This TCR was sampled from a human donor in good health (CMV status not recorded). Some clones in this sample may be carry-over from other donors' samples. The chain uses TRBV27 and TRBJ1-2; tentatively, D is TRBD1 (6 bases). The CDR3 nucleotides are TGTGCCAGCAGTTTAAGGACGCCAAGTAGAGACAGGAACTATGGCTACACCTTC. This encodes CASSLRTPSRDRNYGYTF.